Following are 21 T cell receptor beta chains from one sample sequenced in a study of cytomegalovirus exposure and HLA in healthy donors. The PCR employed 60 Vbeta primers together with 13 Jbeta primers. TCRdb's copy holds only in-frame clones and misses some; the assay was immunoSEQ multiplex PCR. The profile shows 150,000 to 200,000 clones, around 88% of them singletons. Sequenced: PBMCs. These receptor sequences come from a young woman in good health and CMV-seronegative.

J is TRBJ2-1 and V is TRBV19, with 8 bases lining up with TRBD2. The CDR3 has 15 residues. Trimming removed 6 bases from V and 8 bases from J; junction bases left unmatched: 12. Per the germline V gene, CDR1 is LNHDA and CDR2 is SQIVND (reference sequence). CDR3 nucleotide sequence: TGTGCCAGTAGGACGCGGGGGGCTGGTAGGGATGAGCAGTTCTTC. It specifies CASRTRGAGRDEQFF. The full variable domain, its missing parts supplied by reference TRBV19 and TRBJ2-1, is DGGITQSPKYLFRKEGQNVTLSCEQNLNHDAMYWYRQDPGQGLRLIYYSQIVNDFQKGDIAEGYSVSREKKESFPLTVTSAQKNPTAFYLCASRTRGAGRDEQFFGPGTRLTVL.

The chain recombines TRBV5-6 with TRBJ1-4; D gene unclear. Germline values: CDR1 SGHDT, CDR2 YYEEEE. Trimming took 0 bases from V and 4 from J, leaving 7 bases between them. CDR3 length equals 14 residues. As DNA, the CDR3 is TGTGCCAGCAGCTTGGACAGCCTTAATGAAAAACTGTTTTTT. It is translated as CASSLDSLNEKLFF. Looking up the rest from reference TRBV5-6 and TRBJ1-4 gives the full variable domain: DAGVTQSPTHLIKTRGQQVTLRCSPKSGHDTVSWYQQALGQGPQFIFQYYEEEERQRGNFPDRFSGHQFPNYSSELNVNALLLGDSALYLCASSLDSLNEKLFFGSGTQLSVL.

The chain combines TRBV11-3 with TRBJ2-3, with TRBD1 as a possible D gene (6 bases). Germline assignment: CDR1 SGHNT and CDR2 YENEEA. V was clipped by 6 bases and J by 4 bases, with 20 bases between them. CDR3 length: 16 residues. CDR3 bases: TGTGCCAGCAGTTTATCTACAGGGATGGAGGCAGATACGCAGTATTTT. It codes for CASSLSTGMEADTQYF.

This clone has just one count. The gene calls are TRBV27 and TRBJ2-5; D is unresolved. V was clipped by 3 bases and J by 2 bases, with 7 bases between them. Germline V gives CDR1 MNHEY, CDR2 SMNVEV (reference sequence). This CDR3 has 13 amino acids. The CDR3 reads CASSFRRQETQYF. CDR3 nucleotide sequence: TGTGCCAGCAGTTTCAGAAGACAAGAGACCCAGTACTTC.

J is TRBJ2-1 and V is TRBV11-2; maybe TRBD2 (5 bases). CDR3 length equals 12 residues. Trimming took 3 bases from V and 10 from J, leaving 10 bases between them. Germline CDR1 and CDR2: SGHAT and FQNNGV. The CDR3 spells CASSFWRAEQFF. The CDR3, as DNA: TGTGCCAGCAGCTTCTGGCGGGCGGAGCAGTTCTTC.

The genes are TRBV6-1 and TRBJ2-5; the D gene is possibly TRBD2 (5 bases). Looked up from germline, CDR1 is MNHNS and CDR2 is SASEGT. CDR3 length: 13 residues. V shed 10 bases and J shed 5 bases, with 17 bases lying between them. The CDR3 nucleotides are TGTGCCAACAGCACCCTCTGGGAGGAGACCCAGTACTTC. Translation: CANSTLWEETQYF.

The chain recombines TRBV6-1 with TRBJ2-7; no clear D. This CDR3 region has 13 residues. Germline-derived CDR1 and CDR2 are MNHNS and SASEGT. Trimming removed 7 bases from V and 0 bases from J, with 10 bases in between. CDR3: CASTTPTSYEQYF. The CDR3 region has the DNA TGTGCCAGCACAACCCCTACCTCCTACGAGCAGTACTTC.

The rearrangement links TRBV2 to TRBJ2-7; D gene ambiguous. CDR1 and CDR2 (germline): SNHLY, FYNNEI. The CDR3 sequence is 12 residues long. V was shortened by 5 bases and J by 0 bases, with 5 bases between the two germline ends. CDR3 amino acids: CASSRSSYEQYF. The CDR3 coding sequence is TGTGCCAGCAGTCGTAGCTCCTACGAGCAGTACTTC.

The chain couples TRBV6-5 to TRBJ2-6; the match to TRBD1 covers 7 bases. This CDR3 comprises 15 residues. V lost 9 bases, J lost 0 bases, and 5 bases stayed unmatched. In germline, CDR1 is MNHEY, CDR2 SVGAGI. CDR3 sequence reads: CASGQDNSGANVLTF. The CDR3 DNA reads TGTGCCAGTGGACAGGATAACTCTGGGGCCAACGTCCTGACTTTC.

The gene calls are TRBV5-4 and TRBJ2-3, with 8 bases fitting TRBD2. The CDR3 is 15 residues long. CDR1 and CDR2 (germline): SGHNT, YYREEE (reference sequence). J gave up 2 bases and V 1 base, and 3 bases lay outside the gene matches. CDR3 nucleotides: TGTGCCAGCAGCTTGACCGGGAGGGCCACAGATACGCAGTATTTT. Translation: CASSLTGRATDTQYF.

The chain has TRBV10-3 and TRBJ2-5; 12 bases match TRBD1. The CDR3 sequence is 17 residues long. Trimming removed 6 bases from V and 0 bases from J; junction bases left unmatched: 8. CDR1 is ENHRY, CDR2 SYGVKD, per germline. The CDR3 is CAIRNPGTGGYQETQYF. The CDR3 region has the DNA TGTGCCATCAGAAACCCCGGGACAGGGGGCTACCAAGAGACCCAGTACTTC.

V gene TRBV13 combines with J gene TRBJ2-7, with 8 positions matching TRBD2. Germline V lookup: CDR1 PRHDT, CDR2 FYEKMQ (reference sequence). The CDR3 length is 15 residues. Trimming removed 5 bases from V and 5 bases from J; junction bases left unmatched: 11. The chain's CDR3 is CASSASGSRWDEQYF. The CDR3 coding sequence is TGTGCCAGCAGCGCGAGCGGGAGCCGTTGGGACGAGCAGTACTTC.

V usage is TRBV6-1 and J usage is TRBJ2-5; TRBD2 matches at 9 bases. The germline gives CDR1 MNHNS, CDR2 SASEGT. The CDR3 has 14 amino acids. V gave up 5 bases and J gave up 4 bases; unmatched junction bases: 5. The CDR3 loop reads CASSPGLAGETQYF. In nucleotides, the CDR3 is TGTGCCAGCAGTCCGGGACTAGCAGGAGAGACCCAGTACTTC.

This clone has only a few counts. This chain links TRBV4-1 with TRBJ1-5, with D unclear. V lost 1 base and J 7 bases, leaving 17 bases between the germline ends. This CDR3 spans 16 amino acids. Germline V CDR1 and CDR2: MGHRA, YSYEKL. In DNA form, the CDR3 reads TGCGCCAGCAGCCAAGTTGAGGTGAGATTTGGGCAGCCCCAGCATTTT. This translates into CASSQVEVRFGQPQHF.

This rearrangement joins TRBV15 to TRBJ1-4, with D unresolved. Per the germline V gene, CDR1 is LNHNV and CDR2 is YYDKDF (reference sequence). Trimming took off 6 bases at V and 4 bases at J, with 15 bases between the two ends. This CDR3 region has 15 residues. CDR3 in amino acids: CATSPAQVFNEKLFF. DNA of the CDR3: TGTGCCACCAGTCCAGCCCAGGTGTTTAATGAAAAACTGTTTTTT.

This chain joins TRBV9 and TRBJ2-1, with D tentatively TRBD2 (5 bases). This CDR3 comprises 16 residues. Trimming removed 4 bases at V and 5 bases at J, with 19 bases between. Germline V gene sequence: CDR1 SGDLS, CDR2 YYNGEE. CDR3 sequence: CASSRAADLSDNEQFF. The CDR3, as DNA: TGTGCCAGCAGCCGGGCGGCGGACTTGAGCGACAATGAGCAGTTCTTC.

This chain connects TRBV7-3 to TRBJ2-7; 7 nucleotides match TRBD1. Germline V gene lookup returns CDR1 SGHTA and CDR2 FQGTGA. With 5 bases clipped from V and 7 bases from J, the junction kept 11 bases outside the gene matches. This CDR3 spans 14 amino acids. This CDR3 is CASSPGTAPIEQYF. The CDR3 DNA reads as TGTGCCAGCAGCCCGGGGACAGCCCCTATTGAGCAGTACTTC.

This chain links TRBV5-8 with TRBJ1-5; TRBD1 is a possible D gene (6 bases). The V gene lost 2 bases and the J gene lost 2 bases, with 11 bases spanning the gap. The CDR3 extends over 15 amino acids. In germline, CDR1 is SGHTS, CDR2 YDEGEE. CDR3 protein: CASSLAPGGNQPQHF. CDR3 sequence (DNA): TGTGCCAGCAGCTTAGCCCCAGGGGGCAATCAGCCCCAGCATTTT.

V is TRBV4-1 and J is TRBJ2-7; 10 bases match TRBD2. The length of the CDR3 is 16 residues. Germline V gene lookup returns CDR1 MGHRA and CDR2 YSYEKL. Trimming took 0 bases from V and 5 from J; bases not matched to a gene: 7. CDR3 in DNA: TGCGCCAGCAGCCAAGAAACTAGCGGGGCTATCCACGAGCAGTACTTC. It yields the protein CASSQETSGAIHEQYF.

The chain combines TRBV28 with TRBJ2-7, with TRBD1 matching 10 bases. With 5 bases clipped from V and 3 bases from J, the junction kept 7 bases outside the gene matches. Germline V gene data show CDR1 as MDHEN and CDR2 as SYDVKM. CDR3 size: 15 residues. The CDR3 reads CASSTNWDRGYEQYF. The CDR3 coding sequence is TGTGCCAGCAGTACGAATTGGGACAGGGGCTACGAGCAGTACTTC.

The V gene is TRBV6-6, the J gene TRBJ2-1, with 9 bases fitting TRBD2. CDR3 length: 15 residues. With V trimmed by 2 bases and J by 7 bases, 6 bases remained unmatched. Germline values: CDR1 MNHNY, CDR2 SVGAGI (reference sequence). The CDR3 nucleotides are TGTGCCAGCAGTTACGTAGCGGGAGATAGGAATGAGCAGTTCTTC. This sequence encodes CASSYVAGDRNEQFF.